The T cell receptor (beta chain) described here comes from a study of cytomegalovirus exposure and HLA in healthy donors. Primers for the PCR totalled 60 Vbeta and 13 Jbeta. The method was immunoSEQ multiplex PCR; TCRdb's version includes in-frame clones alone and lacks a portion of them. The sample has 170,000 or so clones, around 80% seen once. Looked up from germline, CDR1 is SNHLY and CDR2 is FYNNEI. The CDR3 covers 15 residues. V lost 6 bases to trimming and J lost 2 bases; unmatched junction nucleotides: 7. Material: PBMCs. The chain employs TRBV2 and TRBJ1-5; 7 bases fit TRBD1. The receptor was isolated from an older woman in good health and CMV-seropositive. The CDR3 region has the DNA TGTGCCAGCAGGGGGTTTGGGACAGGCAATCAGCCCCAGCATTTT. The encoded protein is CASRGFGTGNQPQHF. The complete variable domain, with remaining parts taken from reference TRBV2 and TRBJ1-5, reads EPEVTQTPSHQVTQMGQEVILRCVPISNHLYFYWYRQILGQKVEFLVSFYNNEISEKSEIFDDQFSVERPDGSNFTLKIRSTKLEDSAMYFCASRGFGTGNQPQHFGDGTRLSIL.